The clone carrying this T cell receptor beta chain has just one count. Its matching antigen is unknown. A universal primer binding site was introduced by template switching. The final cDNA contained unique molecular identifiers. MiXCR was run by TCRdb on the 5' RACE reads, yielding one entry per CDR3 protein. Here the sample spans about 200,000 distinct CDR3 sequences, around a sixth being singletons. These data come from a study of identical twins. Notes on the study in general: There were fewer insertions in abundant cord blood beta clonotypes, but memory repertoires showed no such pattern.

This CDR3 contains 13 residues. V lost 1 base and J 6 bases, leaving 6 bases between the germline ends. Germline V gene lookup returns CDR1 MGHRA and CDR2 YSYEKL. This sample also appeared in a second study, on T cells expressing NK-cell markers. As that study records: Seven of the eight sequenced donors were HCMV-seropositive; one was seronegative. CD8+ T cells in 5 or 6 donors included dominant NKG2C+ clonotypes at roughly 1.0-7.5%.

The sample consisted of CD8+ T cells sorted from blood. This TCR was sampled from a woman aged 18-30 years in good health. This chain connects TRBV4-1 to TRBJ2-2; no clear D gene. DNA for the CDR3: TGCGCCAGCAGCCAAGGAAGGGCCGGGGAGCTGTTTTTT. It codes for CASSQGRAGELFF.